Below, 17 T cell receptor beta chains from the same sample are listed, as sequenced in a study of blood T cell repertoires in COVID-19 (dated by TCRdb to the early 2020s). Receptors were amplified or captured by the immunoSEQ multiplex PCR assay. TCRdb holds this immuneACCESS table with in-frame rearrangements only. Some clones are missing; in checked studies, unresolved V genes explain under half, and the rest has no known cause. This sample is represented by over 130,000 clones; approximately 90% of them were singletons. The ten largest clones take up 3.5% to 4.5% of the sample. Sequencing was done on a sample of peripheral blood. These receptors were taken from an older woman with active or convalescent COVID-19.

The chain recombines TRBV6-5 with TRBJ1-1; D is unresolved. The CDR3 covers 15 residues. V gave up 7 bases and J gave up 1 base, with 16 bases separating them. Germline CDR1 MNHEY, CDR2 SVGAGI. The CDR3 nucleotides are TGTGCCAGCATGTCTAGGCTGGAGGGGAACACTGAAGCTTTCTTT. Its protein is CASMSRLEGNTEAFF.

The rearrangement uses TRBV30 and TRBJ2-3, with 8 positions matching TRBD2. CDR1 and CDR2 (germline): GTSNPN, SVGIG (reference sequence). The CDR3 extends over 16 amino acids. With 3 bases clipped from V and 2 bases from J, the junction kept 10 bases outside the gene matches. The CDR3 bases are TGTGCCTGGAGCCGGCGAGGCGGGGGGAACACAGATACGCAGTATTTT. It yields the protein CAWSRRGGGNTDTQYF.

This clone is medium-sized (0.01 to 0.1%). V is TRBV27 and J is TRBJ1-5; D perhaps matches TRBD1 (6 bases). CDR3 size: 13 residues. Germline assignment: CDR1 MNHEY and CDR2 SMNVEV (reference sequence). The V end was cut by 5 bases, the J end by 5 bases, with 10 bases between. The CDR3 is CASSNREDQPQHF. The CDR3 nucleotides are TGTGCCAGCAGTAACAGGGAAGATCAGCCCCAGCATTTT.

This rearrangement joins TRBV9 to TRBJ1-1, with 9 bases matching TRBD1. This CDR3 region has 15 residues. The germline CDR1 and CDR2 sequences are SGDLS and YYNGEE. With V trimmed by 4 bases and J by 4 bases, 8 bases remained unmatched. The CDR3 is CASSISGTGTTEAFF. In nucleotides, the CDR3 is TGTGCCAGCAGCATCTCCGGGACAGGGACCACTGAAGCTTTCTTT. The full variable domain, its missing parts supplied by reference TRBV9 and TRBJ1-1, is DSGVTQTPKHLITATGQRVTLRCSPRSGDLSVYWYQQSLDQGLQFLIQYYNGEERAKGNILERFSAQQFPDLHSELNLSSLELGDSALYFCASSISGTGTTEAFFGQGTRLTVV.

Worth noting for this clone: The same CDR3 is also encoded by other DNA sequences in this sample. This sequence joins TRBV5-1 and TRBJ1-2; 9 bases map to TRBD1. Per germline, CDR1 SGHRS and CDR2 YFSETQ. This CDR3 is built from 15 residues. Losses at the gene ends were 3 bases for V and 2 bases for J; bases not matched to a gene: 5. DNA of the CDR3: TGCGCCAGCAGCTACGGGGACAGGGAGAACTATGGCTACACCTTC. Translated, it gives CASSYGDRENYGYTF.

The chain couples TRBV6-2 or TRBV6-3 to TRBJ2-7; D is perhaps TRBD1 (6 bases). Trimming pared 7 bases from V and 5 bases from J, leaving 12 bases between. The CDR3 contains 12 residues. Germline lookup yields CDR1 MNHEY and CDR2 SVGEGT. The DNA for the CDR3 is TGTGCCAGCACCCCCCCAGGGGACGAGCAGTACTTC. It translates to CASTPPGDEQYF.

CDR3 sequence (DNA): TGTGCCAGCAGCCTGGGACTAGCGGGGTACAATGAGCAGTTCTTC. Translating gives CASSLGLAGYNEQFF. The rearrangement joins TRBV5-6 to TRBJ2-1, with 13 bases matching TRBD2. The CDR3 extends over 15 amino acids. The V gene end was trimmed by 4 bases and the J gene end by 4 bases; junction bases not matched to a gene: 2. Per germline, CDR1 SGHDT and CDR2 YYEEEE.

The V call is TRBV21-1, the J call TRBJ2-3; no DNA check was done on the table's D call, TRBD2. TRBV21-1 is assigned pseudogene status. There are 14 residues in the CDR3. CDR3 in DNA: TGTGCCAGCACCCCTCTAGCGGACACAGATACGCAGTATTTT. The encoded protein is CASTPLADTDTQYF.

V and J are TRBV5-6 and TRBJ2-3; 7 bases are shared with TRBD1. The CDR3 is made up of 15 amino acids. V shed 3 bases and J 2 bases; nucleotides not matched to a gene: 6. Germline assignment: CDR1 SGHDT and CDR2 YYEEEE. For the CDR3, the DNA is TGTGCCAGCAGCTCGGACAGGTCCTACACAGATACGCAGTATTTT. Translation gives CASSSDRSYTDTQYF. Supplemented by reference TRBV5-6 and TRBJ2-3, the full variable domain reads DAGVTQSPTHLIKTRGQQVTLRCSPKSGHDTVSWYQQALGQGPQFIFQYYEEEERQRGNFPDRFSGHQFPNYSSELNVNALLLGDSALYLCASSSDRSYTDTQYFGPGTRLTVL.

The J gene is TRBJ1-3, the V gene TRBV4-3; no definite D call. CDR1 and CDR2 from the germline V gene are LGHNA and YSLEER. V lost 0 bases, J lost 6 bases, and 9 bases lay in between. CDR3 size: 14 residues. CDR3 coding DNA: TGCGCCAGCAGCCAAGATAGCCGTCAAAACACCATATATTTT. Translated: CASSQDSRQNTIYF.

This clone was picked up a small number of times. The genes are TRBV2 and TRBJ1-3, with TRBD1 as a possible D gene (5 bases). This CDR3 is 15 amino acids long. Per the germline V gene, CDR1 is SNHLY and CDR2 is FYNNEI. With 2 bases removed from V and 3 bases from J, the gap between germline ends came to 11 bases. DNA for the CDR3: TGTGCCAGCAGTGAACCCAGGGTTCTTGGAAACACCATATATTTT. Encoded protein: CASSEPRVLGNTIYF.

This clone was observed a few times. This CDR3 is CATSLEGQETQYF. The CDR3 region has the DNA TGTGCCACCTCTTTAGAGGGCCAAGAGACCCAGTACTTC. V and J are TRBV6-6 and TRBJ2-5; weak D call: TRBD2 (5 bases). The CDR3 totals 13 residues. Trimming removed 10 bases at V and 1 base at J, with 13 bases between. Germline V CDR1 and CDR2: MNHNY, SVGAGI (reference sequence).

CDR3 in amino acids: CASSQGPSGGGQFF. The CDR3 bases are TGCGCCAGCAGCCAAGGGCCTAGCGGGGGGGGGCAGTTCTTC. The chain has TRBV4-1 and TRBJ2-1; TRBD2 agrees at 12 bases. Germline V gene data show CDR1 as MGHRA and CDR2 as YSYEKL. CDR3 length: 14 residues. The V and J ends lost 1 base and 12 bases, in that order; junction bases with no gene match: 4.

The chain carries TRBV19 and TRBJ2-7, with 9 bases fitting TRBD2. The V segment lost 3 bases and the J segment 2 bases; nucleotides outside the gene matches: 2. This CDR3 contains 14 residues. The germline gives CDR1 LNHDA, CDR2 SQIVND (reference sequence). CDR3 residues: CASSMTSGAYEQYF. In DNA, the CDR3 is TGTGCCAGTAGTATGACTAGCGGCGCCTACGAGCAGTACTTC.

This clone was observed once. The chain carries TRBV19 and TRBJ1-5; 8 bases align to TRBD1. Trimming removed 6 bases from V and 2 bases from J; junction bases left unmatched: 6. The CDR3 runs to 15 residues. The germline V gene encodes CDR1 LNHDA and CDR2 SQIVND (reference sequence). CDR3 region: CASRRGQERNQPQHF. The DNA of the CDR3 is TGTGCCAGTAGAAGGGGACAGGAACGCAATCAGCCCCAGCATTTT.

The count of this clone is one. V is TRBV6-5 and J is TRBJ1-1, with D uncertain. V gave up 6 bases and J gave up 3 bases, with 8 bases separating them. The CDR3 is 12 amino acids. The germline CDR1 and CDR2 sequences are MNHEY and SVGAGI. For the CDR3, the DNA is TGTGCCAGCAGCCGGGGTGACACTGAAGCTTTCTTT. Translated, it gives CASSRGDTEAFF.

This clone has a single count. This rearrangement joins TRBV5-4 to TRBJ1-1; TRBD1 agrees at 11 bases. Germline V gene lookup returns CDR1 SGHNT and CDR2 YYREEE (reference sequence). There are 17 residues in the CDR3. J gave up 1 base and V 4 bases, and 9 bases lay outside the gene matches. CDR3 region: CASSRGTGGLRNTEAFF. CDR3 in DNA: TGTGCCAGCAGCCGTGGGACAGGGGGGTTACGGAACACTGAAGCTTTCTTT.